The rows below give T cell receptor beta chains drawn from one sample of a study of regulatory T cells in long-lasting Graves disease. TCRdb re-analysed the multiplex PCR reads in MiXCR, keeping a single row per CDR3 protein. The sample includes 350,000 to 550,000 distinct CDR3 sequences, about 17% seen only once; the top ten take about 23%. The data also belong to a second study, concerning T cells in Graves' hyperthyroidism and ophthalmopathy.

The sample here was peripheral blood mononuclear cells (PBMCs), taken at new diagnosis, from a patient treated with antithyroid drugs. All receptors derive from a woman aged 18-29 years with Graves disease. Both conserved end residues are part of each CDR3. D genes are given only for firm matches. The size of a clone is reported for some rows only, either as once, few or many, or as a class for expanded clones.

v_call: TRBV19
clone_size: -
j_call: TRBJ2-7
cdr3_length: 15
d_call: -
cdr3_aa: CASSISGTTSYEQYF
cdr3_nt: TGTGCCAGTAGTATTTCTGGCACGACCTCCTACGAGCAGTACTTC

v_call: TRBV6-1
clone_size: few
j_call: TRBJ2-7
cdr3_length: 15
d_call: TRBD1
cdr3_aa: CASKGARGMSYEQYF
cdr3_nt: TGTGCCAGCAAAGGTGCCAGGGGGATGTCCTACGAGCAGTACTTC

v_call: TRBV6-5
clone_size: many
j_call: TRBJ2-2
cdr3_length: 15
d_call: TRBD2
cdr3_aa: CASSSLAGFAGELFF
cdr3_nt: TGTGCCAGCAGTTCTCTAGCGGGATTCGCCGGGGAGCTGTTTTTT

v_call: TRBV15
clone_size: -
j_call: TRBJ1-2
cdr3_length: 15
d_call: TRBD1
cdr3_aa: CATSRDLDRGFGYTF
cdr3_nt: TGTGCCACCAGCAGAGATTTGGACAGGGGATTTGGCTACACCTTC

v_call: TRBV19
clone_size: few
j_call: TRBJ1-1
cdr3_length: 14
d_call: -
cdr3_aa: CASRIWGVGTEAFF
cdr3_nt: TGTGCCAGCCGCATATGGGGAGTCGGGACTGAAGCTTTCTTT

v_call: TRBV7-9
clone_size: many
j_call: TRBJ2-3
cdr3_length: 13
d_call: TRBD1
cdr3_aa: CASSWTGPDTQYF
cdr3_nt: TGTGCCAGCAGCTGGACAGGGCCAGATACGCAGTATTTT

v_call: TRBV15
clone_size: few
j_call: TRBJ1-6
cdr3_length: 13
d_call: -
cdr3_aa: CATSRAGQVPLHF
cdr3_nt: TGTGCCACCAGCAGAGCAGGGCAGGTTCCCCTCCACTTT

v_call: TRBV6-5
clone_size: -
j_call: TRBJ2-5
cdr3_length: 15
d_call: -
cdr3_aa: CASSYSLASQETQYF
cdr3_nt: TGTGCCAGCAGTTACTCGCTAGCCTCCCAAGAGACCCAGTACTTC

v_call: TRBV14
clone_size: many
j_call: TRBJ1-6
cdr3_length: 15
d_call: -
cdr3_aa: CASSQLSSYNSPLHF
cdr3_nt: TGTGCCAGCAGCCAGTTAAGCTCCTATAATTCACCCCTCCACTTT

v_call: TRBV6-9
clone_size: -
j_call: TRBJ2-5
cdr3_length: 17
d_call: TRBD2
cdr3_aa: CASSYLAGVGSPETQYF
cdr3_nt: TGTGCCAGCAGTTACTTAGCGGGAGTAGGGTCCCCCGAGACCCAGTACTTC

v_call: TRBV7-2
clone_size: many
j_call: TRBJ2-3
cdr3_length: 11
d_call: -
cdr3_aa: CASSPLDTQYF
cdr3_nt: TGTGCCAGCAGCCCCCTCGATACGCAGTATTTT

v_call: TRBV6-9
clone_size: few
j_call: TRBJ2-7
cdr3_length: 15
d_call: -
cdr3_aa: CASSYSNSRINEQYF
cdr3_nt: TGTGCCAGCAGTTACTCGAATTCAAGAATAAACGAGCAGTACTTC

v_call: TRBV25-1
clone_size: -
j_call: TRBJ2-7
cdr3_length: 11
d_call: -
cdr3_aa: CASSSVFEQYF
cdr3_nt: TGTGCCAGCAGTTCGGTGTTCGAGCAGTACTTC